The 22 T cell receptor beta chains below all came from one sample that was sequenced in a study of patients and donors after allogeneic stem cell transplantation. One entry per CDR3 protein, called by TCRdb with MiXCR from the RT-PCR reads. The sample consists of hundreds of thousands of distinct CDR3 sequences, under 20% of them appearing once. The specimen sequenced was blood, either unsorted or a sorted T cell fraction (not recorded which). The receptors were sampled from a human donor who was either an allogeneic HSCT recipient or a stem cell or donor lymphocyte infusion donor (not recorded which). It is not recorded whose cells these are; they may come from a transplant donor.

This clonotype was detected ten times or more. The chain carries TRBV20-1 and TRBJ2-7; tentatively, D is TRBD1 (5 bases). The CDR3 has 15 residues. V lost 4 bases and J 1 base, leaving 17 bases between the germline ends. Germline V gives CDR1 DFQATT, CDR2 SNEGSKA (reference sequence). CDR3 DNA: TGCAGTGCTACCCCTGGGGCCCGAATATCCTACGAGCAGTACTTC. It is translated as CSATPGARISYEQYF.

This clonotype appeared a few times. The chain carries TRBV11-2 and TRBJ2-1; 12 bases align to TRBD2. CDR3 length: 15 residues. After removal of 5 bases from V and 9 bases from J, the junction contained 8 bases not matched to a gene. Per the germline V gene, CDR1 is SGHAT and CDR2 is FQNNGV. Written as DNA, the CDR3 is TGTGCCAGCAGCCCACCTAGCGGGGGGGCTTTTGAGCAGTTCTTC. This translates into CASSPPSGGAFEQFF.

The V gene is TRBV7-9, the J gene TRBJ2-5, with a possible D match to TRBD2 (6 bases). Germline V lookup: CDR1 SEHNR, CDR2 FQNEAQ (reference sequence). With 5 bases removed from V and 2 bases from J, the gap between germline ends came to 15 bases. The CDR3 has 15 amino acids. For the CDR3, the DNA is TGTGCCAGCAGCACCTTGAGGCGGGAACAAGAGACCCAGTACTTC. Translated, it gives CASSTLRREQETQYF.

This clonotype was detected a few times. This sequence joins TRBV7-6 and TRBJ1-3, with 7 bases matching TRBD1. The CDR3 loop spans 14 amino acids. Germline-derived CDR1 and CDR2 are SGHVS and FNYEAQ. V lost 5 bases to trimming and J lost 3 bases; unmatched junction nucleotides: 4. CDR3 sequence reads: CASSPDRVGNTIYF. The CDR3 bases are TGTGCCAGCAGCCCCGACAGGGTTGGAAACACCATATATTTT.

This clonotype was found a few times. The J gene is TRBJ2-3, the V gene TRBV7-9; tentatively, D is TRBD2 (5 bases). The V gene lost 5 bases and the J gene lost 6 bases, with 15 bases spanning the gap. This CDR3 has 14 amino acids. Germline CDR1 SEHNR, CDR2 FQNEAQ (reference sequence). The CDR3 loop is CASSQQRETDTQYF. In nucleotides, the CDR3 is TGTGCCAGCAGCCAGCAAAGGGAGACCGATACGCAGTATTTT.

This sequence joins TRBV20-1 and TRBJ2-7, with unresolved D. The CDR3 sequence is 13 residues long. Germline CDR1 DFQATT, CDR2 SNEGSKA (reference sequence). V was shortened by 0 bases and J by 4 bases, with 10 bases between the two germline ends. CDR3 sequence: CSARDRKKYEQYF. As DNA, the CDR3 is TGCAGTGCTAGAGATCGAAAAAAGTACGAGCAGTACTTC.

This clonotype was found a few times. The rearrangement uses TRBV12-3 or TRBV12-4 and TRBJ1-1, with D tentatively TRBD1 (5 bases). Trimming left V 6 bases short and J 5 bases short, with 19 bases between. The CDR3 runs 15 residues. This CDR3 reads CASSPFRGAGTEAFF. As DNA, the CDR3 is TGTGCCAGCAGCCCCTTCAGAGGGGCTGGGACTGAAGCTTTCTTT.

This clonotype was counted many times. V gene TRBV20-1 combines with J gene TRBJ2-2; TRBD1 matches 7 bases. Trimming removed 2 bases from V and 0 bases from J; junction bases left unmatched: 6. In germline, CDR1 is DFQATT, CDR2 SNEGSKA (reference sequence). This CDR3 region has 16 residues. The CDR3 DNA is TGCAGTGCTAGAAAGCCGGGACAGCCGAACACCGGGGAGCTGTTTTTT. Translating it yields CSARKPGQPNTGELFF.

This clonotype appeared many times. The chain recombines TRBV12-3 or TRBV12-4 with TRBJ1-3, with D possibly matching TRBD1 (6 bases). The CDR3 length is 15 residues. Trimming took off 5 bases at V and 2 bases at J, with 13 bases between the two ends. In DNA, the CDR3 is TGTGCCAGCAGTCCCCCCAGGGGAACTGGAAACACCATATATTTT. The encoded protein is CASSPPRGTGNTIYF.

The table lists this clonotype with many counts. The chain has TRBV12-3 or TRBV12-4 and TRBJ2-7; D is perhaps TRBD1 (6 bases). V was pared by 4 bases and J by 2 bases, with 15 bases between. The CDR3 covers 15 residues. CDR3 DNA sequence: TGTGCCAGCAGTTCCCGACAGGACCCTACCTACGAGCAGTACTTC. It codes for CASSSRQDPTYEQYF.

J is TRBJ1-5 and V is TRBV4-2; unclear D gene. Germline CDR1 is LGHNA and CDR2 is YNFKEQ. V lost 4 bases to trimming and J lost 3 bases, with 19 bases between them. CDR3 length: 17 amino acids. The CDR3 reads CASSPPWVNGYNQPQHF. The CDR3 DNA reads TGTGCCAGCAGCCCTCCATGGGTCAACGGGTACAATCAGCCCCAGCATTTT.

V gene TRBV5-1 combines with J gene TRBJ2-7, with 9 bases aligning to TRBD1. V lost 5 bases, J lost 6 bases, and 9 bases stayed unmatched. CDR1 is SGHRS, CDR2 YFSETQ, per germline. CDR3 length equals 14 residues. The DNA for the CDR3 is TGCGCCAGCAGTTCGGACAGGGGATCCGGCGAGCAGTACTTC. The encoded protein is CASSSDRGSGEQYF.

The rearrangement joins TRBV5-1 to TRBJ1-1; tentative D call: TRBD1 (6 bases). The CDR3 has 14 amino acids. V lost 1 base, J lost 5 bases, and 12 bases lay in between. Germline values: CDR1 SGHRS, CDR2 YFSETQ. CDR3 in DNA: TGCGCCAGCAGCTTGAGGGGACAAAGGACTGAAGCTTTCTTT. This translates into CASSLRGQRTEAFF.

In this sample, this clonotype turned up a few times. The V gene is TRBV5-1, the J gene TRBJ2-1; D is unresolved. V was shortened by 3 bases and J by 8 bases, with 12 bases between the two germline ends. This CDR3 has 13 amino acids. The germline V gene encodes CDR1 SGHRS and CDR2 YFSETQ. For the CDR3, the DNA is TGCGCCAGCAGCTCCCCCCCTCTCTATGAGCAGTTCTTC. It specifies CASSSPPLYEQFF.

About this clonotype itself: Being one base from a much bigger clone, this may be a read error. For the CDR3, the DNA is TGTGCCAGCAGTTTATGGGGAGAAGAGACCCAGTACTTC. Protein product: CASSLWGEETQYF. The chain employs TRBV12-3 or TRBV12-4 and TRBJ2-5; D might be TRBD2 (5 bases). The CDR3 runs to 13 residues. V shed 2 bases and J shed 3 bases, with 7 bases lying between them.

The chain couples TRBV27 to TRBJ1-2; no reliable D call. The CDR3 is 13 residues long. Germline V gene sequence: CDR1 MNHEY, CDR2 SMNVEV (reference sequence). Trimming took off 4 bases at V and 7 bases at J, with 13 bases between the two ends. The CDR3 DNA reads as TGTGCCAGCAGTTCCCCCCTAGCGTCTGGCTACACCTTC. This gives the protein CASSSPLASGYTF.

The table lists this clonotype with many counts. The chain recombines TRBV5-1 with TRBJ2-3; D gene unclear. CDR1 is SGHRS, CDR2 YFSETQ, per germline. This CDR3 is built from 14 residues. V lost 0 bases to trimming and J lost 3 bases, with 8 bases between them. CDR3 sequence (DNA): TGCGCCAGCAGCTTGGGGGTAACAACAGATACGCAGTATTTT. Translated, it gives CASSLGVTTDTQYF.

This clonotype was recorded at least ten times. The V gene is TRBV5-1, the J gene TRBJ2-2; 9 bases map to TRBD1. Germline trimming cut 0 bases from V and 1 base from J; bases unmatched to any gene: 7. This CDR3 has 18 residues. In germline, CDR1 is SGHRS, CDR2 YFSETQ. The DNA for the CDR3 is TGCGCCAGCAGCTTGGCTTTAGGACAGGGGATGAACACCGGGGAGCTGTTTTTT. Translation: CASSLALGQGMNTGELFF.

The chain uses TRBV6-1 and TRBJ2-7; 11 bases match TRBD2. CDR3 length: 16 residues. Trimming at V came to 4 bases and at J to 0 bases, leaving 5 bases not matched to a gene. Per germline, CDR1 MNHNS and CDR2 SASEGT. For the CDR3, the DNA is TGTGCCAGCAGTGGCCAAACTAGCGGGAGCTCCTACGAGCAGTACTTC. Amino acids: CASSGQTSGSSYEQYF.

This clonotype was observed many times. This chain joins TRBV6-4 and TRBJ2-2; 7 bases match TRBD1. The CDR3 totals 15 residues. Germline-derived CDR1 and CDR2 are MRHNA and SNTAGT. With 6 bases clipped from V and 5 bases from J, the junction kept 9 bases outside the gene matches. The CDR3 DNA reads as TGTGCCAGCAGCGCGAACAGGGGCGGTACCGGGGAGCTGTTTTTT. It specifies CASSANRGGTGELFF.

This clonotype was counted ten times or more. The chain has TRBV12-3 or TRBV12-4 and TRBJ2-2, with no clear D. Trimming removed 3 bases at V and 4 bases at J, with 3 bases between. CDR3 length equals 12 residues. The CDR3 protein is CASSFGTGELFF. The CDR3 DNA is TGTGCCAGCAGTTTCGGCACCGGGGAGCTGTTTTTT.

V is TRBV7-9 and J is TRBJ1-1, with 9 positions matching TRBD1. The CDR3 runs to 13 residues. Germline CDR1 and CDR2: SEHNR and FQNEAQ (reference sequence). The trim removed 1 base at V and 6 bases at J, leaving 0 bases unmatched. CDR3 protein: CASSLGTGAEAFF. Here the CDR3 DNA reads TGTGCCAGCAGCTTAGGGACAGGGGCTGAAGCTTTCTTT.